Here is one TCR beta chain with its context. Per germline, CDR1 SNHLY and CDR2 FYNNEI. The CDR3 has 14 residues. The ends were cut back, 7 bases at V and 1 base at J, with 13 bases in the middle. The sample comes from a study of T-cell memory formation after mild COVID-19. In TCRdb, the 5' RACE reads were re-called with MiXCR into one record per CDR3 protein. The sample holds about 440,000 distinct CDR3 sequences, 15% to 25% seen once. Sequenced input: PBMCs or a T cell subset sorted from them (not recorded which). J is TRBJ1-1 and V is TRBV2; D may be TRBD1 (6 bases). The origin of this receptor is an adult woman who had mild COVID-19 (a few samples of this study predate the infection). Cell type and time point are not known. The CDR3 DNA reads TGTGCCAGCAAAGCCGGGACACAGAACACTGAAGCTTTCTTT. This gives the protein CASKAGTQNTEAFF. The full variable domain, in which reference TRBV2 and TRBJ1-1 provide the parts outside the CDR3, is EPEVTQTPSHQVTQMGQEVILRCVPISNHLYFYWYRQILGQKVEFLVSFYNNEISEKSEIFDDQFSVERPDGSNFTLKIRSTKLEDSAMYFCASKAGTQNTEAFFGQGTRLTVV.